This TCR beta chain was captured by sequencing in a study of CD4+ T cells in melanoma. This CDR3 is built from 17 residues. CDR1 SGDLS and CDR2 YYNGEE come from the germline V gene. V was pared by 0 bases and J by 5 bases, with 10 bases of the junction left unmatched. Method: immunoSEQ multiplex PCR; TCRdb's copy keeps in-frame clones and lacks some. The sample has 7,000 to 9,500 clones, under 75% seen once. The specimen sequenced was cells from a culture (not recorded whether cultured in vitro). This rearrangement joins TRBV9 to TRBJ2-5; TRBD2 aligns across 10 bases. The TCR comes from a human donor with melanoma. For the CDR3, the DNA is TGTGCCAGCAGCGTAGCGCCCCTAGCGGGGGTGGGGGAGACCCAGTACTTC. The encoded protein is CASSVAPLAGVGETQYF.